What follows are 30 T cell receptor beta chains derived from one specimen sequenced in a study of blood T cell repertoires in COVID-19. The protocol was immunoSEQ multiplex PCR, while the TCRdb copy is restricted to in-frame clones and leaves out a portion. The table includes over 350,000 clones, 88% detected once. The sample comprised PBMCs or T cells enriched from blood (not recorded which). Receptor source: a woman under 30 who had recovered from COVID-19.

This chain links TRBV6-2 or TRBV6-3 with TRBJ2-1; 13 bases match TRBD2. V lost 6 bases to trimming and J lost 5 bases; unmatched junction nucleotides: 1. CDR1 is MNHEY and CDR2 is SVGEGT in the germline V gene. The CDR3 runs 14 residues. The CDR3 coding sequence is TGTGCCAGCAGCGGGACTAGCGGGGACAATGAGCAGTTCTTC. Translated, it gives CASSGTSGDNEQFF.

This clone was seen only once. V usage is TRBV19 and J usage is TRBJ1-5; no firm D call. Looked up from germline, CDR1 is LNHDA and CDR2 is SQIVND (reference sequence). The CDR3 has 13 amino acids. Between the trimmed V and J ends, which lost 6 bases and 0 bases, there was a span of 6 bases. CDR3 sequence reads: CASRAYSNQPQHF. The CDR3 nucleotides read TGTGCCAGTAGGGCATATAGCAATCAGCCCCAGCATTTT.

This chain uses TRBV6-5 with TRBJ2-3, with D maybe TRBD1 (5 bases). Trimming left V 4 bases short and J 1 base short, with 15 bases between. The CDR3 consists of 16 residues. Germline V CDR1 and CDR2: MNHEY, SVGAGI. CDR3 protein: CASSSLGVDGTDTQYF. CDR3 nucleotide sequence: TGTGCCAGCAGTTCATTAGGGGTGGATGGCACAGATACGCAGTATTTT.

The rearrangement links TRBV5-1 to TRBJ1-3; D unresolved. The CDR3 has 16 residues. CDR1 is SGHRS, CDR2 YFSETQ, per germline. Deletions cut 0 bases from V and 2 bases from J, with 12 bases between. The CDR3 spells CASSLVSGSAGNTIYF. In DNA form, the CDR3 reads TGCGCCAGCAGCTTGGTTTCAGGCTCGGCTGGAAACACCATATATTTT.

This sequence joins TRBV12-3 or TRBV12-4 and TRBJ2-4; TRBD1 aligns across 8 bases. The CDR3 has 13 residues. V was pared by 6 bases and J by 8 bases, with 6 bases of the junction left unmatched. The CDR3 spells CASRGDRRHIQYF. In DNA form, the CDR3 reads TGTGCCAGCAGGGGGGACAGGAGGCACATTCAGTACTTC.

This sequence joins TRBV4-2 and TRBJ2-1, with D perhaps matching TRBD2 (5 bases). The CDR3 runs to 17 residues. Germline CDR1 is LGHNA and CDR2 is YNFKEQ. Trimming pared 4 bases from V and 6 bases from J, leaving 22 bases between. This CDR3 reads CASSPPNGFLRVNEQFF. CDR3 in DNA: TGTGCCAGCAGCCCTCCCAACGGCTTCCTGAGGGTCAATGAGCAGTTCTTC.

As to this clone: The junction departs from germline at one end; a sequencing error may be responsible. V gene TRBV7-7 combines with J gene TRBJ2-1; 9 positions match TRBD2. The CDR3 spans 16 residues. Per the germline V gene, CDR1 is SSHAT and CDR2 is FNYEAQ (reference sequence). In DNA form, the CDR3 reads TGTGCTAGCAGCCCAGGAAGTGGCGGGGGGGCCACTGAGCAGTTCTTC. This sequence encodes CASSPGSGGGATEQFF.

The chain links TRBV5-1 to TRBJ1-1, with D hard to call. The germline V gene has CDR1 SGHRS and CDR2 YFSETQ. The CDR3 has 12 residues. Trimming left V 0 bases short and J 5 bases short, with 5 bases between. In DNA form, the CDR3 reads TGCGCCAGCAGCTTGGACGGTACTGAAGCTTTCTTT. Amino acid sequence: CASSLDGTEAFF.

This chain links TRBV9 with TRBJ2-1; D is possibly TRBD1 (6 bases). The V and J ends lost 4 bases and 5 bases respectively, with 16 bases between them. Looked up from germline, CDR1 is SGDLS and CDR2 is YYNGEE. The CDR3 runs 15 residues. DNA for the CDR3: TGTGCCAGCAGCATACTAGTGGGGGCAAACAATGAGCAGTTCTTC. Its translation: CASSILVGANNEQFF.

The chain couples TRBV2 to TRBJ1-5; possible D gene TRBD1, 6 bases. Germline V lookup: CDR1 SNHLY, CDR2 FYNNEI. The length of the CDR3 is 12 residues. Between the trimmed V and J ends, which lost 8 bases and 4 bases, there was a span of 9 bases. CDR3 region: CASRDINQPQHF. The CDR3 nucleotides read TGTGCCAGCCGGGACATTAATCAGCCCCAGCATTTT.

The V gene is TRBV9, the J gene TRBJ1-6; D is perhaps TRBD1 (6 bases). The CDR3 totals 15 residues. V gave up 0 bases and J gave up 10 bases, with 14 bases separating them. In germline, CDR1 is SGDLS, CDR2 YYNGEE. The CDR3 nucleotides read TGTGCCAGCAGCGTAGTAGGAACAGGGTGGTCACCCCTCCACTTT. It codes for CASSVVGTGWSPLHF.

The chain couples TRBV27 to TRBJ2-2, with 7 bases aligning to TRBD1. V lost 2 bases and J lost 8; bases outside the gene matches: 14. Per the germline V gene, CDR1 is MNHEY and CDR2 is SMNVEV (reference sequence). The CDR3 contains 17 residues. The CDR3 DNA reads TGTGCCAGCAGTTTACTCCGACAGGGATTGATGGAGGGGGAGCTGTTTTTT. Protein product: CASSLLRQGLMEGELFF.

Worth noting for this clone: The junction does not match germline at one end; this may be a read error. The genes are TRBV29-1 and TRBJ1-2, with no clear D. The CDR3 spans 8 residues. CDR1 and CDR2 from the germline V gene are SQVTM and ANQGSEA. The CDR3 protein is CSVEDMSF. Written as DNA, the CDR3 is TGCAGCGTTGAAGATATGTCCTTC.

This clone was counted once. This sequence joins TRBV11-1 and TRBJ2-1; D is perhaps TRBD2 (6 bases). The germline V gene has CDR1 SGHAT and CDR2 FQDESV (reference sequence). V was pared by 3 bases and J by 6 bases, with 12 bases between. The CDR3 totals 14 residues. Here the CDR3 DNA reads TGTGCCAGCAGCTTGGGGGGACGGCTCAATGAGCAGTTCTTC. Translating it yields CASSLGGRLNEQFF. Full variable domain (rest looked up from reference TRBV11-1 and TRBJ2-1): EAEVAQSPRYKITEKSQAVAFWCDPISGHATLYWYRQILGQGPELLVQFQDESVVDDSQLPKDRFSAERLKGVDSTLKIQPAELGDSAMYLCASSLGGRLNEQFFGPGTRLTVL.

J is TRBJ2-3 and V is TRBV6-5, with D unclear. CDR3 length equals 12 residues. In germline, CDR1 is MNHEY, CDR2 SVGAGI. V was trimmed by 8 bases and J by 0 bases, leaving 6 bases between them. This CDR3 reads CASEASTDTQYF. Here the CDR3 DNA reads TGTGCCAGCGAGGCTAGCACAGATACGCAGTATTTT.

CDR3 DNA sequence: TGTGCCAGCAGTGACTCGATTTGGCAGGGAAGGGACACCGGGGAGCTGTTTTTT. Its translation: CASSDSIWQGRDTGELFF. The V call is TRBV6-4, the J call TRBJ2-2, with D possibly TRBD1 on 5 matching bases. V lost 0 bases and J lost 3, with 17 bases in between. The CDR3 sequence is 18 residues long. Per the germline V gene, CDR1 is MRHNA and CDR2 is SNTAGT.

As regards this clone: The sample carries other DNA sequences with the same CDR3. The rearrangement links TRBV5-6 to TRBJ1-1, with TRBD1 matching over 8 bases. Germline V gene sequence: CDR1 SGHDT, CDR2 YYEEEE. This CDR3 region has 14 residues. Trimming removed 2 bases from V and 4 bases from J; junction bases left unmatched: 4. The CDR3 reads CASSFGTGGTEAFF. The DNA for the CDR3 is TGTGCCAGCAGCTTCGGGACAGGCGGCACTGAAGCTTTCTTT.

V usage is TRBV5-8 and J usage is TRBJ1-1; 9 nucleotides align to TRBD1. Trimming took 2 bases from V and 1 from J; bases not matched to a gene: 9. The length of the CDR3 is 17 residues. From germline, CDR1 is SGHTS and CDR2 YDEGEE. The CDR3 sequence: CASSLKRTGETNTEAFF. The CDR3 DNA reads TGTGCCAGCAGCTTAAAACGGACAGGGGAGACGAACACTGAAGCTTTCTTT.

CDR3 residues: CASSSGQKNQPQHF. CDR3 DNA sequence: TGTGCCAGCAGCTCGGGACAGAAGAATCAGCCCCAGCATTTT. The chain combines TRBV5-8 with TRBJ1-5; 7 bases are a match to TRBD1. Germline V CDR1 and CDR2: SGHTS, YDEGEE. This CDR3 spans 14 amino acids. V trimming: 3 bases; J trimming: 4 bases; junction bases outside the gene matches: 4.

The rearrangement uses TRBV6-5 and TRBJ2-7; no definite D call. The CDR3 extends over 13 amino acids. Trimming left V 2 bases short and J 4 bases short, with 9 bases between. Germline CDR1 is MNHEY and CDR2 is SVGAGI. The CDR3 protein is CASSYTPQYEQYF. CDR3 bases: TGTGCCAGCAGTTACACGCCGCAGTACGAGCAGTACTTC.

This clone has a single count. The CDR3 reads CASSPSGGWNQPQHF. In nucleotides, the CDR3 is TGTGCCAGCTCACCATCGGGTGGGTGGAATCAGCCCCAGCATTTT. V gene TRBV18 combines with J gene TRBJ1-5; D is unresolved. The ends were cut back, 2 bases at V and 4 bases at J, with 12 bases in the middle. The CDR3 length is 15 residues. Germline CDR1 reads KGHSH; CDR2 reads LQKENI.

CDR3: CAISERTGRYQPQHF. The CDR3 nucleotides read TGTGCCATCAGTGAGAGGACAGGGAGGTATCAGCCCCAGCATTTT. The chain uses TRBV10-3 and TRBJ1-5; 8 positions match TRBD1. V trimming: 2 bases; J trimming: 5 bases; junction bases outside the gene matches: 5. Germline V gene lookup returns CDR1 ENHRY and CDR2 SYGVKD. The CDR3 has 15 amino acids.

The rearrangement uses TRBV2 and TRBJ1-1; 8 positions agree with TRBD1. V was clipped by 5 bases and J by 10 bases; unmatched bases: 9. Germline V gene lookup returns CDR1 SNHLY and CDR2 FYNNEI. The CDR3 length is 13 residues. DNA of the CDR3: TGTGCCAGCAGTTATTTGGACAGGGCGAGAGCTTTCTTT. Translating gives CASSYLDRARAFF.

The chain has TRBV19 and TRBJ1-2; D ambiguous. V shed 7 bases and J shed 8 bases, with 17 bases lying between them. This CDR3 is built from 13 residues. Germline CDR1 is LNHDA and CDR2 is SQIVND (reference sequence). CDR3 sequence reads: CASTSGEAAGYTF. The CDR3 coding sequence is TGTGCCAGTACCTCAGGCGAAGCGGCGGGCTACACCTTC.

This chain links TRBV28 with TRBJ1-1; 8 bases align to TRBD1. V lost 5 bases, J lost 4 bases, and 12 bases stayed unmatched. CDR3 length equals 16 residues. CDR1 and CDR2 from the germline V gene are MDHEN and SYDVKM. The CDR3 DNA reads TGTGCCAGCAGTCTACTGGCAGGGGGCAGAGGCACTGAAGCTTTCTTT. It codes for CASSLLAGGRGTEAFF.

This chain links TRBV5-1 with TRBJ2-1; D gene ambiguous. The CDR3 contains 15 residues. Trimming cost V 0 bases and J 0 bases, with 7 bases left between them. Germline CDR1 SGHRS, CDR2 YFSETQ. CDR3 residues: CASSLAASSYNEQFF. The CDR3 bases are TGCGCCAGCAGCTTGGCCGCCAGCTCCTACAATGAGCAGTTCTTC.

The rearrangement joins TRBV9 to TRBJ1-2, with unresolved D. This CDR3 comprises 16 residues. Germline lookup yields CDR1 SGDLS and CDR2 YYNGEE. The V gene lost 3 bases and the J gene lost 3 bases, with 18 bases spanning the gap. In nucleotides, the CDR3 is TGTGCCAGCAGCGGGGTCGGGGTCAGGAAGGACTATGGCTACACCTTC. This sequence encodes CASSGVGVRKDYGYTF.

This rearrangement joins TRBV6-5 to TRBJ1-3; D not certain. Between the trimmed V and J ends, which lost 4 bases and 2 bases, there was a span of 12 bases. This CDR3 region has 15 residues. CDR1 is MNHEY and CDR2 is SVGAGI in the germline V gene. CDR3 protein: CASSFGINTGNTIYF. The DNA for the CDR3 is TGTGCCAGCAGTTTCGGGATTAATACTGGAAACACCATATATTTT.

J is TRBJ2-7 and V is TRBV2; D gene unclear. This CDR3 is 11 amino acids long. V was trimmed by 6 bases and J by 12 bases, leaving 15 bases between them. Germline assignment: CDR1 SNHLY and CDR2 FYNNEI. In nucleotides, the CDR3 is TGTGCCAGCAGCGACTCCGCACTCCCGTACTTC. Its translation: CASSDSALPYF.

Only a few counts were recorded for this clone. The chain employs TRBV25-1 and TRBJ1-1, with 8 bases identical to TRBD1. Unmatched junction bases numbered 7, after V lost 7 bases and J lost 6 bases. Germline CDR1 reads MGHDK; CDR2 reads SYGVNS. This CDR3 has 13 amino acids. DNA of the CDR3: TGTGCCAGCATCAGGACAGGGATCCCTGAAGCTTTCTTT. Translation gives CASIRTGIPEAFF. The variable domain in full, completed from reference TRBV25-1 and TRBJ1-1, reads EADIYQTPRYLVIGTGKKITLECSQTMGHDKMYWYQQDPGMELHLIHYSYGVNSTEKGDLSSESTVSRIRTEHFPLTLESARPSHTSQYLCASIRTGIPEAFFGQGTRLTVV.